The 9 T cell receptor beta chains below all came from one sample that was sequenced in a study of spatial heterogeneity in lung cancer. General observations from the study: Expanded intratumoral alpha and beta TCR counts tracked tumor mutation counts.

This sample's time point: sample taken at primary tumor resection. MiXCR was run by TCRdb on the 5' RACE reads, yielding one entry per CDR3 protein. The sample holds about 6,800 distinct CDR3 sequences; 11% to 15% are singletons and the top ten take 7% to 9%. No cognate antigen is known for these TCRs. Sequenced here: lung tumor tissue, sampled at surgery. All receptors come from a female donor with early-stage non-small cell lung cancer.

By share of the sample, this clonotype is medium-sized. This beta chain came through as a stray read in a library set up for alpha chains, and its size says little. The CDR3 nucleotides read TGTGCCGTCGGGGGGAAGTCATCCTACGAGCAGTACTTC. Its translation is CAVGGKSSYEQYF. The chain carries TRBV7-9 and TRBJ2-7; 7 nucleotides align to TRBD2. The CDR3 is 13 residues long. The germline gives CDR1 SEHNR, CDR2 FQNEAQ (reference sequence). Losses at the gene ends were 11 bases for V and 1 base for J; bases not matched to a gene: 8.

This clonotype is medium-sized within its sample. A library prepared for alpha chains yielded this beta chain as an off-target read; its size is of little meaning. This rearrangement joins TRBV12-3 or TRBV12-4 to TRBJ2-2; D might be TRBD1 (5 bases). CDR3 size: 18 residues. The ends were cut back, 11 bases at V and 1 base at J, with 26 bases in the middle. The DNA of the CDR3 is TGTGCCGCTGGGGCAGGGCAGGTCCTTCAAGGGAACACCGGGGAGCTGTTTTTT. Translation gives CAAGAGQVLQGNTGELFF.

By share, this clonotype ranks as medium-sized. Because this beta chain is a stray read in a library intended to capture alpha chains, its abundance should not be given much weight. The V call is TRBV29-1, the J call TRBJ1-1, with D possibly matching TRBD1 (5 bases). The CDR3 is 15 residues long. CDR1 is SQVTM and CDR2 is ANQGSEA in the germline V gene. Trimming cost V 5 bases and J 2 bases, with 18 bases left between them. The CDR3 region is CSVRQLWGLNTEAFF. The DNA of the CDR3 is TGCAGCGTTCGACAGTTATGGGGTTTAAACACTGAAGCTTTCTTT.

Judged by abundance, this clonotype is medium-sized. The size of this beta chain means little, since it is a stray read in a library made for alpha chains. This chain joins TRBV7-8 and TRBJ1-2, with 7 bases aligning to TRBD1. V shed 5 bases, J shed 7 bases, and the junction held 7 bases outside the gene matches. This CDR3 has 13 amino acids. Germline V gives CDR1 SGHVS, CDR2 FQNEAQ. The CDR3 here is CASSVGTETGYTF. For the CDR3, the DNA is TGTGCCAGCAGCGTTGGGACAGAGACTGGCTACACCTTC.

This clonotype was detected ten times or more. This beta chain is a stray read from a library made for alpha chains; its abundance is not meaningful. This CDR3 reads CASSLGGARNQPQHF. The CDR3 DNA reads TGCGCCAGCAGCTTGGGAGGTGCTCGAAATCAGCCCCAGCATTTT. This chain joins TRBV5-1 and TRBJ1-5; D is unclear. Trimming removed 0 bases from V and 4 bases from J, with 11 bases in between. Germline CDR1 SGHRS, CDR2 YFSETQ. The CDR3 covers 15 residues.

This clonotype was counted ten times or more. This beta chain is an off-target read within a library intended for alpha chains, so its frequency means little. The chain couples TRBV18 to TRBJ2-6, with D uncertain. The CDR3 is made up of 15 amino acids. The germline gives CDR1 KGHSH, CDR2 LQKENI. V lost 4 bases and J lost 0, with 7 bases in between. The CDR3 reads CASSLNPSGANVLTF. For the CDR3, the DNA is TGTGCCAGCTCACTAAATCCCTCTGGGGCCAACGTCCTGACTTTC.

This clonotype was counted many times. With the library built for alpha chains, this beta chain is off target and its frequency is not meaningful. The J gene is TRBJ2-1, the V gene TRBV5-1; no firm D call. From germline, CDR1 is SGHRS and CDR2 YFSETQ. The CDR3 extends over 15 amino acids. V dropped 0 bases and J dropped 0 bases, with 7 bases sitting between them. CDR3 DNA: TGCGCCAGCAGCTTGGGCGCCCGCTCCTACAATGAGCAGTTCTTC. It translates to CASSLGARSYNEQFF.

With respect to this clonotype: This beta chain turned up in a library designed for alpha chains; as an off-target read, its abundance says little. For the CDR3, the DNA is TGTGCCAGCAGCTTGGCTGGGACAGACACTGAAGCTTTCTTT. This translates into CASSLAGTDTEAFF. J is TRBJ1-1 and V is TRBV7-8, with 7 bases aligning to TRBD1. CDR1 is SGHVS, CDR2 FQNEAQ, per germline. The ends lost 3 bases at V and 3 bases at J; junction bases unmatched: 4. This CDR3 comprises 14 residues.

This clonotype appeared a single time. Because the library targeted alpha chains, this beta chain is an off-target read whose size means little. This rearrangement joins TRBV6-2 or TRBV6-3 to TRBJ1-5, with D perhaps matching TRBD1 (5 bases). CDR1 is MNHEY and CDR2 is SVGEGT in the germline V gene. The CDR3 length is 11 residues. V was clipped by 5 bases and J by 10 bases, with 9 bases between them. The DNA for the CDR3 is TGTGCCAGCAGTCAGGGCGGCCCCCAGCATTTT. It codes for CASSQGGPQHF.